The text below deals with one T cell receptor (beta chain). This clonotype was found a few times. Its cognate antigen has yet to be identified. No base qualities exist here, and no much larger clone lies one base off it. Library method: 5' RACE. Sequencing relied on a NextSeq 500. In the TCR library protocol, unique molecular identifiers were attached to individual cDNA molecules to correct for PCR bias and sequencing error. Both TCR alpha and beta chains were sequenced, and tight co-correlation was observed between alpha and beta sequence abundances in each sample. The study's processing was this. Decombinator V4 was used to annotate the V gene, J gene and CDR3 of the TCR sequences. TCRs were defined as expanded if a significant change between any two time points was detected under a Poisson model with p below 0.0001. TCR abundances were normalised to the total number of TCRs sequenced per sample and were expressed as counts per million. MAIT TCRs were defined by TRAV1-2 paired with TRAJ12, TRAJ20 or TRAJ33, and iNKT TCRs by TRAV10 paired with TRAJ18. VDJdb, accessed 1 November 2021, was searched for CMV, EBV and SARS-CoV-2 annotated TCRs, excluding TCRs annotated for multiple antigens. TCRdb took the public reads, trimmed them with fastp at Q25, ran MiXCR for clone calling and kept in-frame beta chains. Duplicate CDR3 protein sequences are folded into a single record with the most common DNA and genes. The V and J calls come from TCRdb's annotation, not from the publication. Recorded for this sample are roughly 80,000 distinct CDR3 sequences; about 16% of them occurred a single time. The ten biggest clones cover roughly 3% of the sample.

These data are taken from a study of early T cells in non-severe SARS-CoV-2 infection listed by TCRdb under 2021. Background for the entire study: Because TCR sequencing was done on bulk RNA from unsorted whole blood, the alpha and beta chains could not be paired. Broader findings and caveats from the paper: VDJdb matching was skewed toward anti-spike CD8 responses, so virus-specific expansions were likely underestimated and private and CD4 specificities were missed.

According to the germline V gene, CDR1 reads MNHNS and CDR2 reads SASEGT. Spanning cysteine to phenylalanine, the CDR3 consists of 14 amino acids. Only the CDR3 DNA stays, 42 bases, in frame from base 1. V and J are truncated by 7 bases and 1 base respectively, leaving an intervening sequence of 11 bases. A case-control design nested within a healthcare worker cohort in London, UK, was used, with weekly nasopharyngeal swab PCR tests and blood sampling performed. Between 23 and 31 March 2020, the week of the UK lockdown, healthcare workers were enrolled and then followed up weekly for as long as 16 weeks.

Sequenced: whole blood. The chain was built from TRBV6-1 and TRBJ1-5, with the D gene uncertain. This receptor was identified in an adult who was a healthcare worker with PCR-confirmed SARS-CoV-2 infection or an uninfected control (not recorded which). The DNA sequence reads TGTGCCAGCAAGGAGGGAGCAAGCAATCAGCCCCAGCATTTT. It specifies CASKEGASNQPQHF.